This T cell receptor (beta chain) came from a study of identical twins. The CDR3 is 15 residues long. Trimming shortened V by 5 bases and J by 0 bases, and 11 bases separated the two germline ends. The germline V gene has CDR1 SNHLY and CDR2 FYNNEI. A universal primer binding site was introduced by template switching. The final cDNA contained unique molecular identifiers. TCRdb passed the 5' RACE reads through MiXCR, listing each CDR3 protein once. The sample carries around 490,000 distinct CDR3 sequences, about 22% recorded once. These data were likewise used in another study, on yellow fever vaccine responses in identical twins. That paper notes: Twins' vaccine T cell responses reportedly seemed partly convergent and partly personalized.

Sequenced sample: CD4+ T cells sorted from blood. The gene calls are TRBV2 and TRBJ2-1; D unresolved. This receptor was identified in a woman between 18 and 29 years old in good health. The CDR3 nucleotides read TGTGCCAGCAGTATCGACTCTAGCTCCTACAATGAGCAGTTCTTC. Translated, it gives CASSIDSSSYNEQFF.